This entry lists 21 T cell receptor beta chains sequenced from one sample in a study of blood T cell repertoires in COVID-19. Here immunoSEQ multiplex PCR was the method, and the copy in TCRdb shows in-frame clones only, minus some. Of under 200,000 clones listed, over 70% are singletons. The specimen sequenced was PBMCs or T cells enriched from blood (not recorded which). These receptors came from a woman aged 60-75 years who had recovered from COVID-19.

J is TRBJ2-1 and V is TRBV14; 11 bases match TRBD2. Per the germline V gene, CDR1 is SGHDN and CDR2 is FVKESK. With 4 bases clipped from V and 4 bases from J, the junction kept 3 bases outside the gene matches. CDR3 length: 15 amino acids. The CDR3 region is CASSPGLADYNEQFF. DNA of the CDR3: TGTGCCAGCAGCCCGGGACTAGCGGATTACAATGAGCAGTTCTTC.

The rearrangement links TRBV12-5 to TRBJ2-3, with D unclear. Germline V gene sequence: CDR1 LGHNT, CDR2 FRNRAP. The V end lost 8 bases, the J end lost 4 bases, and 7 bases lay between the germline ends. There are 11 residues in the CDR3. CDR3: CASSSADTQYF. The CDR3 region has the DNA TGTGCTAGTAGCTCGGCAGATACGCAGTATTTT.

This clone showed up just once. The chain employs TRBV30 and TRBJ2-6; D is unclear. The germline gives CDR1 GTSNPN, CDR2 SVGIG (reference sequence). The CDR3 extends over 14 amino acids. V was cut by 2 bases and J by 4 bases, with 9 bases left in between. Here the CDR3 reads CAWSRSSGANVLTF. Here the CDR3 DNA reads TGTGCCTGGAGTCGGAGTTCCGGGGCCAACGTCCTGACTTTC.

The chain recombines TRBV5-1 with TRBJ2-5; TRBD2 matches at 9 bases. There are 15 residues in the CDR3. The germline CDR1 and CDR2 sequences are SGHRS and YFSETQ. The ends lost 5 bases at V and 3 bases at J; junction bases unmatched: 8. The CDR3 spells CASRLAGVIEETQYF. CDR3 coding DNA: TGCGCCAGCAGGTTAGCGGGGGTAATTGAAGAGACCCAGTACTTC.

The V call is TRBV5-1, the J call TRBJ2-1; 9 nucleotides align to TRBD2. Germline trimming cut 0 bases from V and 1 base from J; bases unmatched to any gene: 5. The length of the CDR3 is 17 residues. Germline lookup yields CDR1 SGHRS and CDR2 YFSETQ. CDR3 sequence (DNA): TGCGCCAGCAGCTTGGAAGGGAGCGGGAGGTCCTACAATGAGCAGTTCTTC. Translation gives CASSLEGSGRSYNEQFF. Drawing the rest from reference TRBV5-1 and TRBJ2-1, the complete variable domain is KAGVTQTPRYLIKTRGQQVTLSCSPISGHRSVSWYQQTPGQGLQFLFEYFSETQRNKGNFPGRFSGRQFSNSRSEMNVSTLELGDSALYLCASSLEGSGRSYNEQFFGPGTRLTVL.

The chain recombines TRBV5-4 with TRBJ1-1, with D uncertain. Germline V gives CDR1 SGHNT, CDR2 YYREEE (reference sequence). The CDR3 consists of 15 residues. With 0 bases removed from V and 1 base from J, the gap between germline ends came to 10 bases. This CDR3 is CASSLGSAENTEAFF. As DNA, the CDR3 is TGTGCCAGCAGCTTGGGGTCTGCAGAGAACACTGAAGCTTTCTTT.

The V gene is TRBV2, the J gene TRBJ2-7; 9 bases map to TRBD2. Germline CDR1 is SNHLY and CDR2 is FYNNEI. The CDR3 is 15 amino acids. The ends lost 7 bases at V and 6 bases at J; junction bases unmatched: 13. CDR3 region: CASKASGTPFSEQYF. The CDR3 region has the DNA TGTGCCAGCAAGGCTAGCGGGACCCCTTTTTCCGAGCAGTACTTC.

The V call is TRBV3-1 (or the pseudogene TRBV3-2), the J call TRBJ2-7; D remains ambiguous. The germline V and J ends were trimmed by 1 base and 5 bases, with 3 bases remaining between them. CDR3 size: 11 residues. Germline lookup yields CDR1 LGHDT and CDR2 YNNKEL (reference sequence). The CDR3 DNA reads TGTGCCAGCAGCCAAGTCGACGAGCAGTACTTC. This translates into CASSQVDEQYF.

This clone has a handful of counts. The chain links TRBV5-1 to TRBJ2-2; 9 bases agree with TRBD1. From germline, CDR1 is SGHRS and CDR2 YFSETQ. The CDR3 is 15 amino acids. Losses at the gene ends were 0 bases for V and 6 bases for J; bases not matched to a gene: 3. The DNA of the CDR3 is TGCGCCAGCAGCTTGGGGGACAGGGATCCCGGGGAGCTGTTTTTT. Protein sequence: CASSLGDRDPGELFF.

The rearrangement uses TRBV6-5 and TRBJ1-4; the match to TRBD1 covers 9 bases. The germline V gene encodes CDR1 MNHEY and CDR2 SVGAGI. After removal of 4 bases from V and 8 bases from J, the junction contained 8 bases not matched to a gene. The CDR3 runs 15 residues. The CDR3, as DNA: TGTGCCAGCAGTTTCACCACCGGGACAGGGGAAAAACTGTTTTTT. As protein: CASSFTTGTGEKLFF.

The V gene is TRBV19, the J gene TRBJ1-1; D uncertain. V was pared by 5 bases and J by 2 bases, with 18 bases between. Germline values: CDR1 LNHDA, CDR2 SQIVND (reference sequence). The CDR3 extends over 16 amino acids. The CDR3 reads CASSPRGTQRNTEAFF. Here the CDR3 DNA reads TGTGCCAGTAGTCCCCGCGGCACCCAAAGAAACACTGAAGCTTTCTTT.

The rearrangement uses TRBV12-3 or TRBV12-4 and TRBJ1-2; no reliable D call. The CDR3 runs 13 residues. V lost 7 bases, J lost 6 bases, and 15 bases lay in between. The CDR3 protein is CASTLGHGDGYTF. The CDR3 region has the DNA TGTGCCAGCACCCTAGGGCACGGGGATGGCTACACCTTC.

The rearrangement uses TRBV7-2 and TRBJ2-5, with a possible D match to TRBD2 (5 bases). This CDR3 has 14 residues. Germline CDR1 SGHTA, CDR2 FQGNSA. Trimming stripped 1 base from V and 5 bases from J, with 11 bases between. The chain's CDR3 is CASSLGGSGETQYF. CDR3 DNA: TGTGCCAGCAGCTTAGGGGGATCGGGGGAGACCCAGTACTTC. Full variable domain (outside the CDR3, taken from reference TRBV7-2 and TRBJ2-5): GAGVSQSPSNKVTEKGKDVELRCDPISGHTALYWYRQSLGQGLEFLIYFQGNSAPDKSGLPSDRFSAERTGGSVSTLTIQRTQQEDSAVYLCASSLGGSGETQYFGPGTRLLVL.

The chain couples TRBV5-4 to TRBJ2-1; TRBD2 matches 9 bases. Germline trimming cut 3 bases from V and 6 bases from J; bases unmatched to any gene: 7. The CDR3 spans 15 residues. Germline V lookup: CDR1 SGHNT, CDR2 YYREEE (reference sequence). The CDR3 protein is CASSSGTSQPNEQFF. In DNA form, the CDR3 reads TGTGCCAGCAGCTCCGGGACTAGCCAGCCCAATGAGCAGTTCTTC.

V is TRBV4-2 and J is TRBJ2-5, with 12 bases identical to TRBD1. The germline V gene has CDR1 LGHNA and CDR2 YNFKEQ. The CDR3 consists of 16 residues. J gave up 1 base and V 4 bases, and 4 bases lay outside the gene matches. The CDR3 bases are TGTGCCAGCAGCCCAGGGGGACAGGGGGCCCAAGAGACCCAGTACTTC. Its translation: CASSPGGQGAQETQYF.

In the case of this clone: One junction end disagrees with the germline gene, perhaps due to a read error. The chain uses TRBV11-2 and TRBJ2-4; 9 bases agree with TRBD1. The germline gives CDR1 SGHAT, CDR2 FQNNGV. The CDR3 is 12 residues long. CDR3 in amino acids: CASSHEGGQGDF. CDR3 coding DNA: TGTGCCAGCAGTCACGAGGGGGGACAGGGAGACTTC.

CDR3 region: CASNRGLGETQYF. The CDR3 region has the DNA TGTGCCTCCAATCGGGGACTGGGAGAGACCCAGTACTTC. The chain couples TRBV28 to TRBJ2-5, with TRBD2 as a possible D gene (6 bases). Trimming stripped 11 bases from V and 4 bases from J, with 17 bases between. The CDR3 contains 13 residues. Germline V lookup: CDR1 MDHEN, CDR2 SYDVKM.

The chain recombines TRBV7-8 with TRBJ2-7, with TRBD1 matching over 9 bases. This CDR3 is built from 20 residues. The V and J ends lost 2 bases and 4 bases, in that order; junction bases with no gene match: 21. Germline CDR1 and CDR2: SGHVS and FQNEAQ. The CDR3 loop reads CASSLNLPRTGAYLEYEQYF. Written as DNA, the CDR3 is TGTGCCAGCAGCTTAAACCTCCCCAGGACAGGGGCCTATCTTGAATACGAGCAGTACTTC.

Here the CDR3 reads CASSYRSGGYQETQYF. The CDR3 DNA reads as TGTGCCAGCAGTTACCGAAGCGGGGGGTACCAAGAGACCCAGTACTTC. The chain employs TRBV6-6 and TRBJ2-5; 9 positions match TRBD2. Trimming cost V 2 bases and J 0 bases; bases outside gene matches: 4. Germline CDR1 reads MNHNY; CDR2 reads SVGAGI (reference sequence). This CDR3 has 16 residues.

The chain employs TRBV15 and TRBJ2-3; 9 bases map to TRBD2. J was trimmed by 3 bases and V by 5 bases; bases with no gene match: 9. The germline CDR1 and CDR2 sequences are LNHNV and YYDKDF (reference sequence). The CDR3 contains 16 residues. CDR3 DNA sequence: TGTGCCACCAGCCACCCAGAGCGGGAGGTTACAGATACGCAGTATTTT. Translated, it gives CATSHPEREVTDTQYF.

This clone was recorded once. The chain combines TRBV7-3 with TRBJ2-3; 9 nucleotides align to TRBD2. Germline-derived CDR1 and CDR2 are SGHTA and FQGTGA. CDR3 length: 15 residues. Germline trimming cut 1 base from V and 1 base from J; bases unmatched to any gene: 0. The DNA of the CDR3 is TGTGCCAGCAGCTTAATAGCGGGGGGCACAGATACGCAGTATTTT. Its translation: CASSLIAGGTDTQYF. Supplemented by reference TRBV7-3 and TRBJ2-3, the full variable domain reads GAGVSQTPSNKVTEKGKYVELRCDPISGHTALYWYRQSLGQGPEFLIYFQGTGAADDSGLPNDRFFAVRPEGSVSTLKIQRTERGDSAVYLCASSLIAGGTDTQYFGPGTRLTVL.